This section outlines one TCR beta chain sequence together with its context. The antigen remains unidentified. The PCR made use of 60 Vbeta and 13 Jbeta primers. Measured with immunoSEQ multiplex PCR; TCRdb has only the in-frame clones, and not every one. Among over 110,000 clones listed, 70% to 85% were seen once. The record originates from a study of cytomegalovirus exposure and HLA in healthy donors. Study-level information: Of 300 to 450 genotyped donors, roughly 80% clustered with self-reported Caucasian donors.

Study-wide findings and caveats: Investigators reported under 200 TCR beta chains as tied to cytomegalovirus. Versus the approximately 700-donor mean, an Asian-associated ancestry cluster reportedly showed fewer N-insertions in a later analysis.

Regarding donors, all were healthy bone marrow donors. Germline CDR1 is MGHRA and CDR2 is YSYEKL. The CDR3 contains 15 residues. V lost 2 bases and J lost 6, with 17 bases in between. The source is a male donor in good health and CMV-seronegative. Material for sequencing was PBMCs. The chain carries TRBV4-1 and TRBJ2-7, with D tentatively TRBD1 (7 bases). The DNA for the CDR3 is TGCGCCAGCAGCCAAATACCGACTAGGGGGCGCGAGCAGTACTTC. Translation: CASSQIPTRGREQYF.